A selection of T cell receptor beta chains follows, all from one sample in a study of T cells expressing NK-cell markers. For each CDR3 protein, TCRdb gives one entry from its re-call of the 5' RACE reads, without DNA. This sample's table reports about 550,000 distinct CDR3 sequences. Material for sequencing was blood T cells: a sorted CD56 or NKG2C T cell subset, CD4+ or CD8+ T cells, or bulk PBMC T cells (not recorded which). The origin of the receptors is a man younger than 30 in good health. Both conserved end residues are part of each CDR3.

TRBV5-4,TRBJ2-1,CASSSGHQYNEQFF
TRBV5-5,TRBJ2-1,CASSFGGYNEQFF
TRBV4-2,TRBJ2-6,CASTLSPGANVLTF
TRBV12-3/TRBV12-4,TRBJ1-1,CASSFSTATNTEAFF
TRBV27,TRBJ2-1,CASSFLSGRAVRNEQFF
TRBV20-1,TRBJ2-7,CSAIGRGQSYEQYF
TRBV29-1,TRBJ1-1,CSVWTGWSTEAFF
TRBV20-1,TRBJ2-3,CSASRPRGGGRTDTQYF
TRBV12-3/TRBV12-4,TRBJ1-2,CASSVTRTGTGGYTF
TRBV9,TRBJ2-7,CASSPAGTASYEQYF
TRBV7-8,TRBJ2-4,CASSLSRVVFRGSKNIQYF
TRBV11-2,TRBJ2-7,CASSTIWDPTYEQYF
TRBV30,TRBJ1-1,CAWSKTGRNTEAFF
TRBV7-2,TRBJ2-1,CASSLAHSLAGVMDEQFF
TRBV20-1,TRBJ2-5,CSARQGARETQYF
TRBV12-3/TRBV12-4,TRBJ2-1,CASRSGQWGGSNEQFF
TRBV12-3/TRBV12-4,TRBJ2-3,CASSLSGGTQYF
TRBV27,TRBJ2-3,CASSLSGRVSTDTQYF
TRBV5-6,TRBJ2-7,CASSHTLYEQYF
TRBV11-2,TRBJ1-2,CASSLPNGGYTF
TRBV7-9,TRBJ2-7,CASSSRGDFPYEQYF
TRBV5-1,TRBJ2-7,CASRPGTPYEQYF
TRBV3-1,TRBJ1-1,CASSYGQGVKTEAFF
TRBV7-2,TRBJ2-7,CASGAWNEQYF
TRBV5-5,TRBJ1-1,CASSLRPRTGVRDTEAFF
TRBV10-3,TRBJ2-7,CASGEGPYEQYF
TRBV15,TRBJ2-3,CATSGGQGAGPTDTQYF
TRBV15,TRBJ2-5,CATRSQETQYF
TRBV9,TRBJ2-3,CASSATWTSGRVADTQYF
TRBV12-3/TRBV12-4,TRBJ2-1,CATRLGGLADEQFF
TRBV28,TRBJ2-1,CAGAGYANEQFF
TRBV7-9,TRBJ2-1,CASRFPGVSSYNEQFF
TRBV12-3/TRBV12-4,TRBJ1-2,CASTEDSYGYTF
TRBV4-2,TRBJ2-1,CASSRPDGGNEQFF
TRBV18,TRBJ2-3,CASSPISGTSTDTQYF
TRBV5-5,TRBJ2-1,CASSARLGRSYNEQFF
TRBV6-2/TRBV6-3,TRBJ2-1,CASSAPGLAGLSSYNEQFF
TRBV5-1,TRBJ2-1,CASSFSSGIGDNEQFF
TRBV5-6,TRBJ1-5,CASSITGNRNQPQHF
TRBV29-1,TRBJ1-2,CSVEEVDGYTF
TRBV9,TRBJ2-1,CASSTRETSGFYNEQFF
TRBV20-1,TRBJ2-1,CSAVELAGMYNEQFF
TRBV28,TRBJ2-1,CASSPRQRYYNEQFF
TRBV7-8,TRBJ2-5,CALGLAGAEETQYF
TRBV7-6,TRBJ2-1,CASSLGGENEQFF
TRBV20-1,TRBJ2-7,CSARDPAGAFRNEQYF
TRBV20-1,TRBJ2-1,CSAPSWLGRDEQFF
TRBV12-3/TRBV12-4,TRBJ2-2,CASSLAADVGELFF
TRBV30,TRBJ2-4,CAWTAGGNIQYF
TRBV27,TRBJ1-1,CASSLIGQGGTEAFF
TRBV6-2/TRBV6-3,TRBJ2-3,CASSYSHLLAGGADTQYF
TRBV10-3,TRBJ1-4,CAISEFGTGGEKLFF